The rows below give T cell receptor beta chains drawn from one sample of a study of blood T cells in healthy people across ages. TCRdb reprocessed the 5' RACE reads via MiXCR and lists one record per CDR3 protein. The profile shows about 1,500,000 distinct CDR3 sequences, approximately 30% of them singletons. The sequencing sample was made of blood. The receptors shown here come from a woman aged 25-40 years in good health. Each CDR3 is given with its conserved first and last residue. D genes are given only for firm matches. Part of the rows lack a size; the others show once, few, many or a class for expanded clones.

TRBJ1-5 | NA | TRBV7-8 | NA | 15 | TGTGCCAGCAGCTTAGCCCACCCTAGCAATCAGCCCCAGCATTTT | CASSLAHPSNQPQHF
TRBJ2-7 | many | TRBV7-9 | NA | 15 | TGTGCCAGCAGCCTTGGAGCGCGGAGCTCCTACGAGCAGTACTTC | CASSLGARSSYEQYF
TRBJ2-7 | many | TRBV12-3/TRBV12-4 | NA | 12 | TGTGCCAGCAGTGCTGGACAGATCGAGCAGTACTTC | CASSAGQIEQYF
TRBJ2-5 | many | TRBV6-5 | NA | 14 | TGTGCCAGCAGTTACGGGGGGCGCGGTGAGACCCAGTACTTC | CASSYGGRGETQYF
TRBJ2-5 | NA | TRBV7-2 | TRBD2 | 19 | TGTGCCAGCAGCCTTAGGTCTAGGGAAGCGGGAGGGCCGCAAGAGACCCAGTACTTC | CASSLRSREAGGPQETQYF
TRBJ2-5 | many | TRBV29-1 | NA | 10 | TGCAGCGGGGAACAAGAGACCCAGTACTTC | CSGEQETQYF
TRBJ2-1 | few | TRBV3-1 | TRBD2 | 14 | TGTGCCAGCAGCCCGAACAGCGGGGTAAATGAGCAGTTCTTC | CASSPNSGVNEQFF
TRBJ1-4 | NA | TRBV14 | NA | 14 | TGTGCCAGCAGCCCCGGTGGGTTGCCTTCAAAACTGTTTTTT | CASSPGGLPSKLFF
TRBJ2-7 | many | TRBV10-1 | TRBD2 | 17 | TGCGCCAGCAGTGATCGGACTAGCGGGGGAAGCTCCTACGAGCAGTACTTC | CASSDRTSGGSSYEQYF
TRBJ2-5 | once | TRBV11-2 | TRBD2 | 16 | TGTGCCAGCAGCTTAGGAATGGGACTAGAACAAGAGACCCAGTACTTC | CASSLGMGLEQETQYF
TRBJ1-5 | few | TRBV28 | NA | 12 | TGTGCCAGCTCCGAGAACAATCAGCCCCAGCATTTT | CASSENNQPQHF
TRBJ2-7 | NA | TRBV5-1 | NA | 12 | TGCGCCAGCAGCACCGATAATTACGAGCAGTACTTC | CASSTDNYEQYF
TRBJ2-3 | NA | TRBV29-1 | NA | 14 | TGCAGCGTTAAAAGCGGAACTAGCACAGATACGCAGTATTTT | CSVKSGTSTDTQYF
TRBJ2-7 | many | TRBV6-5 | NA | 13 | TGTGCCAGCAGTTACGGGCCTTCCTACGAGCAGTACTTC | CASSYGPSYEQYF
TRBJ2-7 | many | TRBV7-3 | NA | 14 | TGTGCCAGCAGTCCGTTGGGAAACTTCTACGAGCAGTACTTC | CASSPLGNFYEQYF
TRBJ2-7 | few | TRBV7-6 | TRBD2 | 18 | TGTGCCAGCAGCCCAGACCCGACGGGGACTAGCGGGGGTTACGAGCAGTACTTC | CASSPDPTGTSGGYEQYF
TRBJ2-7 | many | TRBV11-1 | NA | 16 | TGTGCCAGCAGCCCATTCCGGGACACCACCTCCCACGAGCAGTACTTC | CASSPFRDTTSHEQYF
TRBJ2-6 | many | TRBV10-3 | TRBD2 | 14 | TGTGCCATCATGGGGGGGACTGGGGCCAACGTCCTGACTTTC | CAIMGGTGANVLTF
TRBJ2-7 | few | TRBV25-1 | NA | 13 | TGTGCCAGCAGCGGTCAGCGTCAGGGCGAGCAGTACTTC | CASSGQRQGEQYF
TRBJ2-3 | once | TRBV20-1 | NA | 15 | TGCAGTGCCAGTGACTCTGCTGGGGACACAGATACGCAGTATTTT | CSASDSAGDTDTQYF
TRBJ1-2 | few | TRBV18 | NA | 13 | TGTGCCAGCTCCCAGACAGGAGAATATGGCTACACCTTC | CASSQTGEYGYTF
TRBJ2-3 | few | TRBV5-1 | NA | 15 | TGCGCCAGCAGCCAGTGGACGGAGGGCACAGATACGCAGTATTTT | CASSQWTEGTDTQYF
TRBJ1-1 | many | TRBV28 | NA | 15 | TGTGCCAGCAGTTTAGTCACAGGGACCCCTCTAGAAGCTTTCTTT | CASSLVTGTPLEAFF
TRBJ2-1 | NA | TRBV27 | NA | 12 | TGTGCCAGCAGTGACTTTATAAATGAGCAGTTCTTC | CASSDFINEQFF
TRBJ1-5 | few | TRBV20-1 | NA | 14 | TGCAGTGCTGTTGACAGGACTCAAGGTCAGCCCCAGCATTTT | CSAVDRTQGQPQHF
TRBJ2-7 | NA | TRBV21-1 | NA | 13 | TGTGCCAGCAGCAAAGTGTGTCCGGACGAGCAGTACTTC | CASSKVCPDEQYF
TRBJ1-3 | NA | TRBV9 | TRBD1 | 14 | TGTGCCAGCAGCAACAGGGGGACTGGAAACACCATATATTTT | CASSNRGTGNTIYF
TRBJ2-3 | many | TRBV6-5 | TRBD2 | 16 | TGTGCCAGCAGTTACGGGGAGCGGGGGGGCCGAGATACGCAGTATTTT | CASSYGERGGRDTQYF
TRBJ2-7 | NA | TRBV6-2/TRBV6-3 | NA | 15 | TGTGCCAGCAAACGTCCGGCTGCCAGCTCCTACGAGCAGTACTTC | CASKRPAASSYEQYF
TRBJ2-1 | NA | TRBV24-1 | NA | 17 | TGTGCCACCAGTGATTCATTGACAACCCGTCTCTACAATGAGCAGTTCTTC | CATSDSLTTRLYNEQFF
TRBJ2-1 | NA | TRBV5-1 | NA | 14 | TGCGCCAGCAGCTCCCCAGGGGATGCCAATGAGCAGTTCTTC | CASSSPGDANEQFF
TRBJ2-7 | NA | TRBV2 | NA | 14 | TGTGCCAGCAGTGGGAGGCAGATCTCCTACGAGCAGTACTTC | CASSGRQISYEQYF
TRBJ2-7 | many | TRBV12-3/TRBV12-4 | NA | 15 | TGTGCCAGCAGTCGTAAGGGGGACCCGACTTACGAGCAGTACTTC | CASSRKGDPTYEQYF
TRBJ2-7 | few | TRBV13 | TRBD1 | 17 | TGTGCCTGCAGTTCCACTCGCACAGGGGGCTTTCACTACGAGCAGTACTTC | CACSSTRTGGFHYEQYF
TRBJ2-7 | NA | TRBV12-3/TRBV12-4 | NA | 12 | TGTGCCAGCAGCCCGGGGAAGTGGCCCCAGTACTTC | CASSPGKWPQYF
TRBJ2-6 | many | TRBV7-2 | TRBD1 | 18 | TGTGCCAGCAGCTTAGCGCGACAGGGGAGGTCTGGGGCCAACGTCCTGACTTTC | CASSLARQGRSGANVLTF